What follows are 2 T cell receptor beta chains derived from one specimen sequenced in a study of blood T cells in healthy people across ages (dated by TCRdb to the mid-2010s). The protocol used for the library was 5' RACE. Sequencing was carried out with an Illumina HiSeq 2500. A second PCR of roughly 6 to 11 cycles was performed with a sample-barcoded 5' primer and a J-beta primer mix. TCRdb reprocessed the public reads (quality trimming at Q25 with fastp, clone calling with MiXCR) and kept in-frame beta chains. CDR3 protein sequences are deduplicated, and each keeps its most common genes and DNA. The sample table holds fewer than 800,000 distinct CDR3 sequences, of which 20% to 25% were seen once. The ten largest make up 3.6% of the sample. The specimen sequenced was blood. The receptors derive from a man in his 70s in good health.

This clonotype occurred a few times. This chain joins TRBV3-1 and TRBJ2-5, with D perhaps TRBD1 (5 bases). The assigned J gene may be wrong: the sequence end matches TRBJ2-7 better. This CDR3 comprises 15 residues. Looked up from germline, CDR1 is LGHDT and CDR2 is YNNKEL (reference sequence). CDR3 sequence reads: CASSPRAGQSYEQYF. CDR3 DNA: TGTGCCAGCAGCCCCAGGGCAGGGCAGAGCTACGAGCAGTACTTC.

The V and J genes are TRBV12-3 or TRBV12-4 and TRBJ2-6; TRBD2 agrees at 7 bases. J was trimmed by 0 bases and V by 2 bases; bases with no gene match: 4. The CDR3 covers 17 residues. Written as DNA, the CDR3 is TGTGCCAGCAGTTTATGGGGAGGGAGCTCTGGGGCCAACGTCCTGACTTTC. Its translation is CASSLWGGSSGANVLTF.